The present entry profiles one T cell receptor beta chain with its context. Its antigen specificity is not known. Base qualities are not recorded, but no much larger clone differs from it by a single base. This specimen comes from a study of sequential checkpoint blockade in melanoma (dated 2019 in TCRdb). Notes on the research overall: Patients were assigned by 1:1 randomization to either first-line nivolumab followed by ipilimumab (arm A) or ipilimumab followed by nivolumab (arm B). Both trial sequences were followed by maintenance nivolumab. DNA from approximately 91 melanoma tumor samples collected before treatment underwent TCRbeta immunosequencing. Matched tumor biopsies were taken from about two dozen patients before treatment and at week 13, after single-agent nivolumab (arm A) or ipilimumab (arm B). In about 80% of the matched pre- and post-treatment tumor biopsy pairs, both biopsies came from the same lesion.

The sample's treatment or condition label, in plain terms: randomized to nivolumab then ipilimumab (arm A) or the reverse (arm B). No trial patient had received prior DNA-damaging chemotherapy. Samples came from patients with melanoma in CheckMate 064, a randomized, open-label phase II trial of sequential checkpoint blockade. Tumor TCR sequencing used genomic DNA from formalin-fixed paraffin-embedded (FFPE) tissue samples. TCRbeta CDR3 regions were immunosequenced from genomic DNA with the immunoSEQ Assay. Prior to high-throughput sequencing, genomic DNA was amplified by bias-controlled multiplex PCR. The original methods were these. To quantify the absolute abundance of each unique TCRbeta CDR3 region, the sequences were collapsed and filtered. Clonality, defined as 1 minus Pielou's evenness, was calculated using only productive rearrangements. To compute tumor T-cell fraction, TCRbeta template counts were normalized to usable DNA, with usable DNA estimated from several housekeeping genes. A previously published method was used to identify clones whose frequencies were significantly greater in on-treatment samples than in baseline samples. In its TCRdb copy, this immuneACCESS table keeps in-frame sequences only and misses some clones. Where compared with another copy, unresolved V genes explain less than half of these, and the others have no known cause. The V and J calls and clone size were taken over from that table, and D and trimming were inferred from the DNA. In all, the sample holds about 710 clones, and 18% of those were seen once. Together, the top ten hold 20% of the sample.

Overall results and qualifications from the work: Among patients in arm A, the nivolumab-first arm, pretreatment tumor TIL clonality was associated with response (P = .04). PD-L1 staining and CD8+ T-cell counts correlated with tumor T-cell fraction and clonality, whereas mutational load did not. Validation of the response-prediction model combining TCR metrics and mutation burden is needed in larger, independent patient cohorts. Within-arm analyses of tumor T-cell fraction were constrained by small sample sizes and reduced statistical power. Patients with increases in tumor T-cell fraction and clonality by week 13 were approximately 30 times more likely to achieve clinical benefit.

The specimen was tumor tissue (inferred from file names), collected from a patient given nivolumab and ipilimumab in sequence. The clonotype was recovered from a human donor with melanoma.

The CDR3 region: CASSLGGGELFF. Read as DNA, the sequence is TGTGCCAGCAGCCTCGGTGGTGGGGAGCTGTTTTTT. This sequence uses TRBV6-8 and TRBJ2-2; no D gene call is confident. From its cysteine to its phenylalanine, the CDR3 spans 12 amino acids. The sequence is cut down to CDR3 DNA, 36 bases in frame from base 1. Reading the germline V gene gives CDR1 MNHGY and CDR2 SAAAGT. At the junction V is shortened by 6 bases and J by 8 bases, with 10 bases in between.